One sample yielded the 18 T cell receptor beta chains listed below, sequenced in a study of shared clonotypes between healthy human individuals. Sequencing used immunoSEQ multiplex PCR; TCRdb keeps in-frame clones, though not all of them. Of 600,000 or so clones in the sample, roughly 98% were seen once. The naive CD8 fraction comprised CD45RO-negative cells positively selected for CCR7 and excluded terminally differentiated effector memory CD45RA+ cells. Material for sequencing was naive CD8+ T cells sorted from blood. The origin of the receptors is a young man in good health.

The chain uses TRBV5-4 and TRBJ2-2; TRBD1 is a possible D gene (6 bases). Germline lookup yields CDR1 SGHNT and CDR2 YYREEE (reference sequence). The germline V and J ends were trimmed by 4 bases and 2 bases, with 15 bases remaining between them. The CDR3 consists of 16 residues. The CDR3 bases are TGTGCCAGCAGCCCCGCAGGGGTGCTAAACACCGGGGAGCTGTTTTTT. This translates into CASSPAGVLNTGELFF.

CDR3 DNA sequence: TGTGCCAGCAGCCCCCAAGGGGGGACTGAAGCTTTCTTT. This encodes CASSPQGGTEAFF. This chain uses TRBV13 with TRBJ1-1; D is perhaps TRBD1 (6 bases). V was shortened by 5 bases and J by 5 bases, with 12 bases between the two germline ends. The CDR3 has 13 residues. Germline V gives CDR1 PRHDT, CDR2 FYEKMQ (reference sequence).

V is TRBV29-1 and J is TRBJ2-7; 8 bases match TRBD1. The junction had 10 bases not matched to a gene; V was cut back by 5 bases and J by 4 bases. This CDR3 comprises 14 residues. Germline CDR1 SQVTM, CDR2 ANQGSEA. DNA of the CDR3: TGCAGCGTTCTACAACCGGACAGGGATTACGAGCAGTACTTC. Protein: CSVLQPDRDYEQYF.

V is TRBV15 and J is TRBJ2-7, with 9 bases matching TRBD2. CDR3 length equals 19 residues. CDR1 is LNHNV and CDR2 is YYDKDF in the germline V gene (reference sequence). The J segment lost 2 bases and the V segment lost 1 base, leaving 15 bases of the junction unmatched. CDR3 region: CATSRGKGSGRHHPYEQYF. CDR3 coding DNA: TGTGCCACCAGCAGAGGGAAAGGTAGCGGGAGACACCATCCCTACGAGCAGTACTTC. Full variable domain (remainder filled in from reference TRBV15 and TRBJ2-7): DAMVIQNPRYQVTQFGKPVTLSCSQTLNHNVMYWYQQKSSQAPKLLFHYYDKDFNNEADTPDNFQSRRPNTSFCFLDIRSPGLGDTAMYLCATSRGKGSGRHHPYEQYFGPGTRLTVT.

This sequence joins TRBV7-9 and TRBJ2-5, with TRBD2 as a possible D gene (5 bases). V was trimmed by 3 bases and J by 2 bases, leaving 7 bases between them. Germline loops: CDR1 SEHNR, CDR2 FQNEAQ (reference sequence). The CDR3 loop spans 13 amino acids. The chain's CDR3 is CASSFTGQETQYF. CDR3 DNA: TGTGCCAGCAGCTTTACGGGACAAGAGACCCAGTACTTC.

The chain has TRBV7-9 and TRBJ1-1, with D unresolved. The CDR3 has 14 amino acids. The V end lost 7 bases, the J end lost 1 base, and 13 bases lay between the germline ends. Germline values: CDR1 SEHNR, CDR2 FQNEAQ (reference sequence). Here the CDR3 DNA reads TGTGCCAGCATTCCTGGTGGTGGGAACACTGAAGCTTTCTTT. It encodes CASIPGGGNTEAFF.

This sequence joins TRBV15 and TRBJ2-7, with 10 bases aligning to TRBD1. Germline loops: CDR1 LNHNV, CDR2 YYDKDF (reference sequence). V lost 5 bases and J lost 1; bases outside the gene matches: 5. There are 15 residues in the CDR3. The CDR3, as DNA: TGTGCCACCAGCGAGGGGGACAGGGGATCCTACGAGCAGTACTTC. Protein: CATSEGDRGSYEQYF.

The CDR3 sequence is CASSPTGGVEKLFF. Here the CDR3 DNA reads TGTGCCAGCTCACCGACAGGGGGTGTTGAAAAACTGTTTTTT. This chain uses TRBV18 with TRBJ1-4; TRBD1 matches 9 bases. The CDR3 consists of 14 residues. Losses at the gene ends were 3 bases for V and 7 bases for J; bases not matched to a gene: 3. CDR1 is KGHSH and CDR2 is LQKENI in the germline V gene.

The chain joins TRBV6-6 to TRBJ2-7; a weak D match, TRBD1 (5 bases). Germline-derived CDR1 and CDR2 are MNHNY and SVGAGI (reference sequence). The V end lost 4 bases, the J end lost 2 bases, and 18 bases lay between the germline ends. The CDR3 is 16 amino acids. CDR3 amino acids: CASSSADTPLAYEQYF. The CDR3 region has the DNA TGTGCCAGCAGTTCCGCGGACACCCCTTTAGCCTACGAGCAGTACTTC.

The rearrangement links TRBV4-3 to TRBJ2-7, with 11 nucleotides matching TRBD2. Looked up from germline, CDR1 is LGHNA and CDR2 is YSLEER. The CDR3 totals 14 residues. Trimming removed 4 bases from V and 6 bases from J; junction bases left unmatched: 5. The DNA of the CDR3 is TGCGCCAGCAGCCCCGGGACTAGCGGTCTCGAGCAGTACTTC. Amino acid sequence: CASSPGTSGLEQYF.

The chain employs TRBV7-9 and TRBJ1-1, with D possibly TRBD1 on 5 matching bases. Between the trimmed V and J ends, which lost 0 bases and 3 bases, there was a span of 5 bases. The CDR3 consists of 13 residues. Per the germline V gene, CDR1 is SEHNR and CDR2 is FQNEAQ (reference sequence). The DNA for the CDR3 is TGTGCCAGCAGCTTAGCGGGGGACACTGAAGCTTTCTTT. It codes for CASSLAGDTEAFF. The full variable domain, completed using reference TRBV7-9 and TRBJ1-1, is DTGVSQNPRHKITKRGQNVTFRCDPISEHNRLYWYRQTLGQGPEFLTYFQNEAQLEKSRLLSDRFSAERPKGSFSTLEIQRTEQGDSAMYLCASSLAGDTEAFFGQGTRLTVV.

The V call is TRBV18, the J call TRBJ1-5, with 7 bases aligning to TRBD1. The CDR3 extends over 16 amino acids. Per the germline V gene, CDR1 is KGHSH and CDR2 is LQKENI. V was clipped by 1 base and J by 7 bases; unmatched bases: 10. This CDR3 is CASSPRGGIGGQPQHF. CDR3 nucleotide sequence: TGTGCCAGCTCACCACGAGGGGGCATAGGTGGGCAGCCCCAGCATTTT. The full variable domain, its missing parts supplied by reference TRBV18 and TRBJ1-5, is NAGVMQNPRHLVRRRGQEARLRCSPMKGHSHVYWYRQLPEEGLKFMVYLQKENIIDESGMPKERFSAEFPKEGPSILRIQQVVRGDSAAYFCASSPRGGIGGQPQHFGDGTRLSIL.

This clone showed up just once. The chain recombines TRBV11-2 with TRBJ2-1, with D perhaps TRBD2 (6 bases). Germline loops: CDR1 SGHAT, CDR2 FQNNGV. V shed 1 base and J shed 0 bases, with 10 bases lying between them. This CDR3 is 16 amino acids long. CDR3 nucleotides: TGTGCCAGCAGCTTAGTACGTAGCGGCTCCTACAATGAGCAGTTCTTC. This translates into CASSLVRSGSYNEQFF.

This chain connects TRBV27 to TRBJ2-7; 10 positions agree with TRBD2. This CDR3 has 15 residues. Per germline, CDR1 MNHEY and CDR2 SMNVEV (reference sequence). Losses at the gene ends were 6 bases for V and 3 bases for J; bases not matched to a gene: 8. The CDR3 protein is CASSPRVAGGYEQYF. Here the CDR3 DNA reads TGTGCCAGCAGCCCGAGGGTAGCGGGGGGCTACGAGCAGTACTTC.

The chain joins TRBV6-6 to TRBJ2-3; no definite D call. Trimming stripped 4 bases from V and 4 bases from J, with 3 bases between. The CDR3 covers 11 residues. CDR1 is MNHNY and CDR2 is SVGAGI in the germline V gene (reference sequence). The DNA for the CDR3 is TGTGCCAGCAGTTTAGCAGATACGCAGTATTTT. Amino acids: CASSLADTQYF.

This clone has only one observation. The chain employs TRBV7-9 and TRBJ1-5; 9 bases match TRBD1. The germline gives CDR1 SEHNR, CDR2 FQNEAQ (reference sequence). With V trimmed by 5 bases and J by 9 bases, 8 bases remained unmatched. This CDR3 has 14 amino acids. The CDR3 sequence is CASSPGQGAGPQHF. The CDR3 region has the DNA TGTGCCAGCAGCCCGGGACAGGGAGCGGGGCCCCAGCATTTT.

The V call is TRBV27, the J call TRBJ1-5; no clear D gene. The V gene lost 4 bases and the J gene lost 0 bases, with 7 bases spanning the gap. Looked up from germline, CDR1 is MNHEY and CDR2 is SMNVEV (reference sequence). The CDR3 is 14 amino acids. As DNA, the CDR3 is TGTGCCAGCAGTTGGGGTTATAGCAATCAGCCCCAGCATTTT. Residues: CASSWGYSNQPQHF.

The chain joins TRBV4-1 to TRBJ2-1; 12 bases are a match to TRBD2. V lost 3 bases and J lost 8; bases outside the gene matches: 5. Germline V gives CDR1 MGHRA, CDR2 YSYEKL. This CDR3 contains 15 residues. CDR3 in DNA: TGCGCCAGCAGCCAGCGGACTAGCGGGATCGATGAGCAGTTCTTC. This encodes CASSQRTSGIDEQFF.